This T cell receptor (beta chain) was sequenced for a study of identical twins. This clonotype was detected only a few times. A universal primer site was created by template switching, with the cDNA bearing unique molecular identifiers. TCRdb reanalysed the 5' RACE reads using MiXCR and keeps one entry per CDR3 protein. The sample records 450,000 or so distinct CDR3 sequences, roughly a quarter being singletons. The CDR3 extends over 13 amino acids. Germline values: CDR1 SGHTA, CDR2 FQGNSA. V lost 5 bases and J 5 bases, leaving 11 bases between the germline ends. Healthy Caucasians were all of the donors. The sample was also reused in another study, on T cells expressing NK-cell markers. That paper notes: Sorted CD3+CD56+NKG2C+, CD3+CD56+NKG2C- and CD3+CD56-NKG2C+ T cells supplied TCR beta repertoires. Four of the donors also had these clonotypes leading their CD3+CD56-NKG2C+ fraction.

The receptor was isolated from a woman under 30 in good health. Sequenced input: CD4+ T cells sorted from blood. V is TRBV7-2 and J is TRBJ2-3; D is tentatively TRBD1 or TRBD2 (6 bases each). In nucleotides, the CDR3 is TGTGCCAGCAGCCCGGGGGCTAAAGATACGCAGTATTTT. Encoded protein: CASSPGAKDTQYF. Full variable domain (remainder filled in from reference TRBV7-2 and TRBJ2-3): GAGVSQSPSNKVTEKGKDVELRCDPISGHTALYWYRQSLGQGLEFLIYFQGNSAPDKSGLPSDRFSAERTGGSVSTLTIQRTQQEDSAVYLCASSPGAKDTQYFGPGTRLTVL.